Shown below are 27 T cell receptor beta chains from a single sample sequenced in a study of blood T cell repertoires in COVID-19. Clones were read by immunoSEQ multiplex PCR, and TCRdb kept only the in-frame ones, dropping some. The table lists a few hundred thousand clones, more than 85% of them singletons, with under 5% in the top ten. What was sequenced was PBMCs or T cells enriched from blood (not recorded which). These receptors were obtained from a woman between 25 and 40 years old who had recovered from COVID-19.

This clone was recorded only once. V usage is TRBV30 and J usage is TRBJ1-1; weak D call: TRBD1 (6 bases). The ends were cut back, 5 bases at V and 2 bases at J, with 12 bases in the middle. The CDR3 length is 13 residues. Germline lookup yields CDR1 GTSNPN and CDR2 SVGIG (reference sequence). The CDR3 is CAWAQGINTEAFF. The DNA of the CDR3 is TGTGCCTGGGCCCAGGGGATTAACACTGAAGCTTTCTTT.

V and J are TRBV28 and TRBJ2-4; 14 bases line up with TRBD2. The CDR3 totals 19 residues. In germline, CDR1 is MDHEN, CDR2 SYDVKM. V gave up 5 bases and J gave up 1 base; unmatched junction bases: 10. DNA of the CDR3: TGTGCCAGCAGTCCCACCGGACTAGCGGGAGGCGGTGCCAAAAACATTCAGTACTTC. This sequence encodes CASSPTGLAGGGAKNIQYF.

V is TRBV7-3 and J is TRBJ1-1, with 12 positions matching TRBD1. The trim removed 4 bases at V and 11 bases at J, leaving 8 bases unmatched. The length of the CDR3 is 14 residues. CDR1 and CDR2 from the germline V gene are SGHTA and FQGTGA. Written as DNA, the CDR3 is TGTGCCAGCAGCTCCACCGGGACAGGGGGCGTCGCTTTCTTT. The encoded protein is CASSSTGTGGVAFF.

The rearrangement joins TRBV6-6 to TRBJ2-3; 7 nucleotides line up with TRBD1. CDR3 length equals 16 residues. Germline V gene data show CDR1 as MNHNY and CDR2 as SVGAGI (reference sequence). Trimming took 8 bases from V and 2 from J; bases not matched to a gene: 13. The CDR3 sequence: CASLRGTDQSTDTQYF. The CDR3 DNA sequence: TGTGCCAGCCTAAGAGGGACAGACCAGTCCACAGATACGCAGTATTTT.

At least ten counts were recorded for this clone. The chain joins TRBV7-9 to TRBJ1-5; perhaps TRBD1 as D (5 bases). V gave up 1 base and J gave up 6 bases, with 10 bases separating them. CDR3 length: 14 amino acids. The germline CDR1 and CDR2 sequences are SEHNR and FQNEAQ (reference sequence). DNA for the CDR3: TGTGCCAGCAGCTTAGTGGGGCCGGGTCAGCCCCAGCATTTT. It translates to CASSLVGPGQPQHF.

The V and J genes are TRBV20-1 and TRBJ2-5; D remains ambiguous. The V and J ends lost 7 bases and 7 bases respectively, with 10 bases between them. CDR1 and CDR2 (germline): DFQATT, SNEGSKA (reference sequence). This CDR3 spans 10 amino acids. The DNA of the CDR3 is TGCAGTGTCGTCGCGGCGACCCAGTACTTC. Translation: CSVVAATQYF.

The V and J genes are TRBV3-1 (or the pseudogene TRBV3-2) and TRBJ2-7, with TRBD2 matching 11 bases. The V segment lost 0 bases and the J segment 12 bases; nucleotides outside the gene matches: 13. Germline CDR1 and CDR2: LGHDT and YNNKEL (reference sequence). There are 16 residues in the CDR3. The CDR3 sequence is CASSQDTNSGRAGVYF. The CDR3 DNA follows: TGTGCCAGCAGCCAAGATACCAATAGCGGGAGGGCTGGCGTGTACTTC.

The chain combines TRBV7-9 with TRBJ2-4, with TRBD1 identical over 8 bases. The CDR3 extends over 16 amino acids. V lost 4 bases and J lost 4; bases outside the gene matches: 9. CDR1 and CDR2 from the germline V gene are SEHNR and FQNEAQ (reference sequence). CDR3 region: CASSSGQGMMKNIQYF. CDR3 sequence (DNA): TGTGCCAGCAGCTCAGGACAGGGTATGATGAAAAACATTCAGTACTTC.

This clone was detected only a few times. The chain recombines TRBV23-1 with TRBJ1-5, with no clear D. TRBV23-1 is an ORF for which the function is uncertain. V was cut by 3 bases and J by 0 bases, with 9 bases left in between. CDR3 length: 15 residues. CDR3 DNA: TGCGCCAGCAGTCAGTCCCCCTTTAGCAATCAGCCCCAGCATTTT. Its translation: CASSQSPFSNQPQHF.

The sample holds a few counts of this clone. This chain uses TRBV7-9 with TRBJ1-1, with 7 positions matching TRBD1. The CDR3 loop spans 16 amino acids. Germline loops: CDR1 SEHNR, CDR2 FQNEAQ (reference sequence). The V and J ends lost 4 bases and 0 bases, in that order; junction bases with no gene match: 8. The chain's CDR3 is CASSSAGQLMNTEAFF. In nucleotides, the CDR3 is TGTGCCAGCAGCTCGGCGGGACAGCTGATGAACACTGAAGCTTTCTTT.

The sample holds one count of this clone. This chain connects TRBV5-1 to TRBJ1-2; D is possibly TRBD1 (5 bases). The germline gives CDR1 SGHRS, CDR2 YFSETQ. Trimming removed 0 bases from V and 6 bases from J, with 12 bases in between. The CDR3 is 14 amino acids. DNA of the CDR3: TGCGCCAGCAGCTTGGTGGGCAGGGTGGATGGCTACACCTTC. Protein: CASSLVGRVDGYTF.

This clone came up a few times. Here the CDR3 reads CASRKTGTGSNEQFF. Written as DNA, the CDR3 is TGCGCCAGCAGAAAAACCGGGACAGGCTCCAATGAGCAGTTCTTC. The chain links TRBV5-1 to TRBJ2-1; 8 nucleotides line up with TRBD1. Germline-derived CDR1 and CDR2 are SGHRS and YFSETQ. The CDR3 loop spans 15 amino acids. The V segment lost 5 bases and the J segment 6 bases; nucleotides outside the gene matches: 10.

The chain is built from TRBV7-9 and TRBJ1-5, with unresolved D. CDR1 and CDR2 from the germline V gene are SEHNR and FQNEAQ (reference sequence). Trimming took off 1 base at V and 9 bases at J, with 7 bases between the two ends. This CDR3 has 12 amino acids. As DNA, the CDR3 is TGTGCCAGCAGCTTAGGAGGGCGGCCCCAGCATTTT. Its translation: CASSLGGRPQHF.

The J gene is TRBJ1-2, the V gene TRBV28, with D possibly TRBD1 on 5 matching bases. V lost 9 bases and J lost 5, with 19 bases in between. The length of the CDR3 is 14 residues. The germline gives CDR1 MDHEN, CDR2 SYDVKM. The CDR3 sequence: CASTYSGGYYGYTF. CDR3 in DNA: TGTGCCAGTACCTATTCGGGGGGATATTATGGCTACACCTTC.

V is TRBV11-2 and J is TRBJ2-1; D gene unclear. CDR1 SGHAT and CDR2 FQNNGV come from the germline V gene. Trimming left V 2 bases short and J 5 bases short, with 7 bases between. The CDR3 totals 13 residues. CDR3 protein: CASSLSLNNEQFF. The CDR3 DNA reads as TGTGCCAGCAGCTTAAGCCTTAACAATGAGCAGTTCTTC.

This clone was found once. This rearrangement joins TRBV5-1 to TRBJ2-5, with TRBD2 as a possible D gene (5 bases). Trimming pared 5 bases from V and 3 bases from J, leaving 11 bases between. Germline V lookup: CDR1 SGHRS, CDR2 YFSETQ. The CDR3 runs to 13 residues. CDR3: CASSLDGEETQYF. In nucleotides, the CDR3 is TGCGCCAGCAGTCTGGACGGGGAAGAGACCCAGTACTTC.

The rearrangement joins TRBV19 to TRBJ1-5; 9 bases fit TRBD1. From germline, CDR1 is LNHDA and CDR2 SQIVND (reference sequence). V dropped 0 bases and J dropped 8; count of bases not matched to a gene: 11. The CDR3 totals 17 residues. CDR3 in DNA: TGTGCCAGTAGTATAGATACCTATGGGACAGGGAAAGAGCCCCAGCATTTT. This codes for CASSIDTYGTGKEPQHF.

The gene calls are TRBV13 and TRBJ1-1; D possibly corresponds to TRBD1 (5 bases). V was shortened by 0 bases and J by 2 bases, with 13 bases between the two germline ends. Germline V gene lookup returns CDR1 PRHDT and CDR2 FYEKMQ (reference sequence). This CDR3 comprises 16 residues. CDR3 sequence (DNA): TGTGCCAGCAGCTTAGGCCTGGTAGGGGTAAACACTGAAGCTTTCTTT. Protein product: CASSLGLVGVNTEAFF. Together with reference TRBV13 and TRBJ1-1, the CDR3 gives the full variable domain: AAGVIQSPRHLIKEKRETATLKCYPIPRHDTVYWYQQGPGQDPQFLISFYEKMQSDKGSIPDRFSAQQFSDYHSELNMSSLELGDSALYFCASSLGLVGVNTEAFFGQGTRLTVV.

This clone was counted a few times. The rearrangement links TRBV6-1 to TRBJ1-2; 12 bases match TRBD1. The CDR3 totals 18 residues. Losses at the gene ends were 0 bases for V and 4 bases for J; bases not matched to a gene: 9. Germline values: CDR1 MNHNS, CDR2 SASEGT. Written as DNA, the CDR3 is TGTGCCAGCAGTGAAGCGGGACAGGGGGCGGTCCTAGTCTATGGCTACACCTTC. This encodes CASSEAGQGAVLVYGYTF.

The gene calls are TRBV5-1 and TRBJ2-7; 12 bases fit TRBD2. This CDR3 is built from 15 residues. Germline V gene lookup returns CDR1 SGHRS and CDR2 YFSETQ. Trimming took 0 bases from V and 5 from J; bases not matched to a gene: 3. The CDR3 coding sequence is TGCGCCAGCAGCTTGGGACTAGCGGGAGAAAACGAGCAGTACTTC. The encoded protein is CASSLGLAGENEQYF. The full variable domain, completed using reference TRBV5-1 and TRBJ2-7, is KAGVTQTPRYLIKTRGQQVTLSCSPISGHRSVSWYQQTPGQGLQFLFEYFSETQRNKGNFPGRFSGRQFSNSRSEMNVSTLELGDSALYLCASSLGLAGENEQYFGPGTRLTVT.

The sample holds one count of this clone. The chain recombines TRBV7-8 with TRBJ1-5, with TRBD1 as a possible D gene (5 bases). Trimming cost V 5 bases and J 3 bases, with 20 bases left between them. The CDR3 runs to 17 residues. The germline gives CDR1 SGHVS, CDR2 FQNEAQ. Here the CDR3 reads CASSPRGDWGINQPQHF. DNA for the CDR3: TGTGCCAGCAGCCCCCGCGGGGATTGGGGGATCAATCAGCCCCAGCATTTT. Combining the CDR3 with reference TRBV7-8 and TRBJ1-5 gives the whole variable domain GAGVSQSPRYKVAKRGQDVALRCDPISGHVSLFWYQQALGQGPEFLTYFQNEAQLDKSGLPSDRFFAERPEGSVSTLKIQRTQQEDSAVYLCASSPRGDWGINQPQHFGDGTRLSIL.

V gene TRBV7-6 combines with J gene TRBJ1-1; maybe TRBD1 (5 bases). V was cut by 3 bases and J by 6 bases, with 8 bases left in between. Germline values: CDR1 SGHVS, CDR2 FNYEAQ. The CDR3 totals 12 residues. The CDR3 is CASSFGGAEAFF. The CDR3 nucleotides read TGTGCCAGCAGCTTCGGGGGAGCTGAAGCTTTCTTT.

This chain connects TRBV9 to TRBJ1-2, with D maybe TRBD1 (6 bases). V dropped 4 bases and J dropped 7 bases, with 23 bases sitting between them. This CDR3 is 16 amino acids long. Germline V gene lookup returns CDR1 SGDLS and CDR2 YYNGEE. This chain's CDR3 is CASSPLGEGVLGGYTF. Here the CDR3 DNA reads TGTGCCAGCAGCCCCCTGGGGGAGGGGGTTCTGGGTGGCTACACCTTC.

This clone appeared a few times. V is TRBV24-1 and J is TRBJ2-1; 8 bases are a match to TRBD2. Germline V lookup: CDR1 KGHDR, CDR2 SFDVKD. The CDR3 sequence is 15 residues long. Unmatched junction bases numbered 7, after V lost 10 bases and J lost 0 bases. In DNA, the CDR3 is TGTGCCACTACCGGCCGGGGGGGCTCCTACAATGAGCAGTTCTTC. Its translation: CATTGRGGSYNEQFF.

CDR3 region: CSVPPIDREGYTF. The CDR3 coding sequence is TGCAGCGTGCCCCCTATTGACAGAGAGGGCTACACCTTC. The chain employs TRBV29-1 and TRBJ1-2; D perhaps matches TRBD1 (5 bases). Trimming shortened V by 6 bases and J by 8 bases, and 19 bases separated the two germline ends. The length of the CDR3 is 13 residues. Germline CDR1 is SQVTM and CDR2 is ANQGSEA.

The chain links TRBV19 to TRBJ2-5, with a weak D call TRBD1 (5 bases). Germline V gene data show CDR1 as LNHDA and CDR2 as SQIVND (reference sequence). V lost 4 bases, J lost 4 bases, and 10 bases lay in between. CDR3 size: 13 residues. The CDR3 is CASSTGLGETQYF. In DNA, the CDR3 is TGTGCCAGTAGTACAGGGTTGGGAGAGACCCAGTACTTC.

This clone was recorded many times. This chain links TRBV7-2 with TRBJ2-1, with 8 bases aligning to TRBD2. Germline loops: CDR1 SGHTA, CDR2 FQGNSA. CDR3 length: 15 amino acids. J gave up 5 bases and V 3 bases, and 6 bases lay outside the gene matches. Here the CDR3 DNA reads TGTGCCAGCAGCTTCATAGCGGGATTTAACAATGAGCAGTTCTTC. Translation: CASSFIAGFNNEQFF.